This entry concerns a single T cell receptor (beta chain). The data were taken from a study of control samples from healthy donors and cancer patients. The repertoire was sequenced with immunoSEQ multiplex PCR; TCRdb's copy has only in-frame clones and lacks some. Of about 110,000 clones in the sample, 75% to 90% are singletons; the top ten hold 15% to 20%. The CDR3 is made up of 14 amino acids. Trimming removed 6 bases from V and 0 bases from J, with 6 bases in between. CDR1 is ENHRY, CDR2 SYGVKD, per germline. The chain uses TRBV10-3 and TRBJ1-6; the D is unclear. The TCR sequence derives from a woman in her fifties or sixties in good health. Sequencing was carried out using blood. Here the CDR3 reads CAIRSSSYNSPLHF. CDR3 coding DNA: TGTGCCATCAGGAGTAGCTCCTATAATTCACCCCTCCACTTT.